The next 24 T cell receptor beta chains were all read from a single sample in a study of human T cells and chemical hapten exposure. TCRdb reanalysed the RACE reads using MiXCR and keeps one entry per CDR3 protein. The data hold about 400,000 distinct CDR3 sequences, with under 6.5% observed a single time. Noted time point: patch test 2, 6 weeks after DPC sensitization. The treatment here: therapeutic diphenylcyclopropenone sensitization with weekly scalp DPC. Sample: whole blood, taken in connection with sensitization to the hapten diphenylcyclopropenone (DPC). The receptors shown here come from a woman between 18 and 29 years old with alopecia areata. Some clones in this sample may be carry-over from other donors' samples.

This clonotype has just a few counts. The chain uses TRBV6-2 or TRBV6-3 and TRBJ1-1, with 12 bases identical to TRBD1. The CDR3 is 14 amino acids. The V gene's germline CDR1 is MNHEY and CDR2 SVGEGT. V lost 8 bases to trimming and J lost 7 bases; unmatched junction nucleotides: 8. The CDR3 DNA reads as TGTGCCAGCCGGGACAGGGGGCCGGTGAATGAAGCTTTCTTT. This translates into CASRDRGPVNEAFF.

This clonotype was seen more than once but under ten times. The chain is built from TRBV20-1 and TRBJ1-5; no reliable D call. The V end was cut by 1 base, the J end by 1 base, with 14 bases between. CDR3 size: 16 residues. Per the germline V gene, CDR1 is DFQATT and CDR2 is SNEGSKA (reference sequence). For the CDR3, the DNA is TGCAGTGCTAGAGTCCCCCCGACGGCGAGCAATCAGCCCCAGCATTTT. Translation: CSARVPPTASNQPQHF.

This rearrangement joins TRBV12-3 or TRBV12-4 to TRBJ2-3; the D gene is possibly TRBD2 (7 bases). V lost 2 bases, J lost 3 bases, and 15 bases lay in between. CDR3 length: 16 amino acids. The CDR3 DNA sequence: TGTGCCAGCAGTTTAAATGAACAGGGAGGGACAGATACGCAGTATTTT. Protein sequence: CASSLNEQGGTDTQYF.

Written as DNA, the CDR3 is TGTGCCAGCAGCCCAGGACTAGCTCTCCCAGATACGCAGTATTTT. Translating it yields CASSPGLALPDTQYF. The chain combines TRBV7-2 with TRBJ2-3; 8 bases fit TRBD2. Germline CDR1 SGHTA, CDR2 FQGNSA. V shed 5 bases and J 4 bases; nucleotides not matched to a gene: 8. The CDR3 has 15 amino acids.

This clonotype was seen ten or more times. V usage is TRBV6-1 and J usage is TRBJ1-6; perhaps TRBD1 as D (6 bases). Germline CDR1 reads MNHNS; CDR2 reads SASEGT. The length of the CDR3 is 14 residues. V lost 7 bases and J lost 5, with 12 bases in between. CDR3 DNA sequence: TGTGCCAGCACAGCACAGGGCCATAATTCACCCCTCCACTTT. Amino acids: CASTAQGHNSPLHF.

The V and J genes are TRBV11-2 and TRBJ2-3; possibly TRBD1 or TRBD2 for D (5 bases each). The CDR3 is 16 amino acids. Germline CDR1 SGHAT, CDR2 FQNNGV. The V end lost 5 bases, the J end lost 2 bases, and 17 bases lay between the germline ends. The CDR3 protein is CASSPRDRNFTDTQYF. The CDR3 DNA is TGTGCCAGCAGCCCAAGGGACCGAAACTTCACAGATACGCAGTATTTT.

This clonotype was counted between two and nine times. V gene TRBV12-3 or TRBV12-4 combines with J gene TRBJ1-5, with a weak D call TRBD1 (5 bases). The V end lost 6 bases, the J end lost 3 bases, and 9 bases lay between the germline ends. This CDR3 contains 13 residues. CDR3 loop: CASSPGFNQPQHF. The CDR3 region has the DNA TGTGCCAGCAGCCCAGGGTTCAATCAGCCCCAGCATTTT.

The sample holds a few counts of this clonotype. The chain joins TRBV7-8 to TRBJ1-1; D not resolved. Trimming cost V 1 base and J 4 bases, with 22 bases left between them. The germline gives CDR1 SGHVS, CDR2 FQNEAQ. This CDR3 contains 18 residues. The CDR3 sequence: CASSLENPHFSPGTEAFF. In DNA, the CDR3 is TGTGCCAGCAGCTTAGAGAACCCCCATTTTTCGCCGGGCACTGAAGCTTTCTTT.

This clonotype was seen more than once but under ten times. J is TRBJ1-4 and V is TRBV4-3, with D unclear. CDR1 is LGHNA, CDR2 YSLEER, per germline. The CDR3 contains 15 residues. Trimming shortened V by 1 base and J by 2 bases, and 8 bases separated the two germline ends. CDR3 DNA sequence: TGCGCCAGCAGCCAAGTTGGAGGCACTAATGAAAAACTGTTTTTT. Translation: CASSQVGGTNEKLFF.

This clonotype has ten or more counts. The chain couples TRBV20-1 to TRBJ1-1; no clear D. The CDR3 is 13 amino acids. CDR1 and CDR2 (germline): DFQATT, SNEGSKA (reference sequence). V lost 1 base and J 11 bases, leaving 17 bases between the germline ends. CDR3 in DNA: TGCAGTGCTAGAGCAGACTTGGCCCTGAGGGCTTTCTTT. Its protein is CSARADLALRAFF.

This clonotype was recorded a few times. The chain links TRBV6-5 to TRBJ2-2; D may correspond to TRBD1 or TRBD2 (5 bases each). The V end lost 1 base, the J end lost 1 base, and 10 bases lay between the germline ends. Germline assignment: CDR1 MNHEY and CDR2 SVGAGI. There are 16 residues in the CDR3. CDR3 sequence: CASSYLGTRNTGELFF. The CDR3 coding sequence is TGTGCCAGCAGTTACTTGGGGACCCGGAACACCGGGGAGCTGTTTTTT.

This clonotype turned up a few times. The chain employs TRBV10-3 and TRBJ2-5; perhaps TRBD1 as D (8 bases). Trimming shortened V by 10 bases and J by 4 bases, and 25 bases separated the two germline ends. This CDR3 contains 16 residues. The germline V gene encodes CDR1 ENHRY and CDR2 SYGVKD. The CDR3 is CARGGQAVRQRETQYF. CDR3 DNA: TGTGCCAGGGGGGGACAGGCAGTGCGACAACGAGAGACCCAGTACTTC.

This clonotype was detected ten times or more. The V call is TRBV12-3 or TRBV12-4, the J call TRBJ1-1; 9 positions agree with TRBD1. V shed 7 bases, J shed 5 bases, and the junction held 8 bases outside the gene matches. This CDR3 spans 14 amino acids. The CDR3 reads CASTLGQGRTEAFF. The CDR3 nucleotides are TGTGCCAGCACCCTGGGACAGGGAAGGACTGAAGCTTTCTTT.

This clonotype has a single count. The chain is built from TRBV27 and TRBJ1-6; D is ambiguous. This CDR3 spans 12 amino acids. Germline V gives CDR1 MNHEY, CDR2 SMNVEV (reference sequence). V lost 4 bases to trimming and J lost 7 bases, with 5 bases between them. The CDR3 is CASSWMNSPLHF. The CDR3 DNA reads TGTGCCAGCAGTTGGATGAATTCACCCCTCCACTTT.

This clonotype came up a few times. This rearrangement joins TRBV12-3 or TRBV12-4 to TRBJ2-7; TRBD1 aligns across 7 bases. Unmatched junction bases numbered 5, after V lost 3 bases and J lost 0 bases. This CDR3 contains 15 residues. The CDR3 spells CASSFSGTASYEQYF. Written as DNA, the CDR3 is TGTGCCAGCAGTTTTAGTGGGACAGCCTCCTACGAGCAGTACTTC.

The chain is built from TRBV6-2 or TRBV6-3 and TRBJ2-2, with TRBD2 identical over 8 bases. The trim removed 4 bases at V and 3 bases at J, leaving 7 bases unmatched. The CDR3 totals 16 residues. Germline V lookup: CDR1 MNHEY, CDR2 SVGEGT. The CDR3 loop is CASSSTGGAHTGELFF. CDR3 in DNA: TGTGCCAGCAGTTCCACCGGGGGGGCCCACACCGGGGAGCTGTTTTTT.

This chain connects TRBV27 to TRBJ2-5; possibly TRBD1 or TRBD2 for D (5 bases each). This CDR3 has 11 amino acids. The V gene lost 10 bases and the J gene lost 5 bases, with 11 bases spanning the gap. The V gene's germline CDR1 is MNHEY and CDR2 SMNVEV (reference sequence). For the CDR3, the DNA is TGTGCCATCTTTTGGGGGGAGACCCAGTACTTC. As protein: CAIFWGETQYF.

This clonotype was found many times. The chain combines TRBV7-9 with TRBJ1-1, with a possible D match to TRBD1 (6 bases). Germline V gives CDR1 SEHNR, CDR2 FQNEAQ (reference sequence). The V end lost 1 base, the J end lost 0 bases, and 9 bases lay between the germline ends. CDR3 size: 15 residues. This chain's CDR3 is CASSLGDRLNTEAFF. As DNA, the CDR3 is TGTGCCAGCAGCTTAGGAGACAGGTTGAACACTGAAGCTTTCTTT.

This clonotype appeared a few times. The rearrangement uses TRBV20-1 and TRBJ1-5, with D hard to call. The CDR3 loop spans 10 amino acids. Trimming stripped 5 bases from V and 4 bases from J, with 3 bases between. From germline, CDR1 is DFQATT and CDR2 SNEGSKA (reference sequence). The CDR3 bases are TGCAGTGCTGGTAATCAGCCCCAGCATTTT. Translated: CSAGNQPQHF.

This clonotype was counted between two and nine times. J is TRBJ1-1 and V is TRBV4-1; 9 nucleotides align to TRBD1. CDR1 is MGHRA, CDR2 YSYEKL, per germline. The CDR3 consists of 16 residues. Germline trimming cut 2 bases from V and 6 bases from J; bases unmatched to any gene: 10. CDR3 nucleotides: TGCGCCAGCAGCCAAATGACAGGGGGGGCTAGGGCTGAAGCTTTCTTT. Translating it yields CASSQMTGGARAEAFF.

This clonotype was seen ten or more times. The gene calls are TRBV6-2 or TRBV6-3 and TRBJ2-7; no firm D call. Germline CDR1 and CDR2: MNHEY and SVGEGT. CDR3 length equals 13 residues. V was trimmed by 7 bases and J by 2 bases, leaving 12 bases between them. DNA of the CDR3: TGTGCCAGCAACCCCGCCCCGGCCTACGAGCAGTACTTC. It translates to CASNPAPAYEQYF.

The rearrangement joins TRBV3-1 to TRBJ2-3; D ambiguous. This CDR3 spans 15 amino acids. Per the germline V gene, CDR1 is LGHDT and CDR2 is YNNKEL (reference sequence). V lost 1 base and J 3 bases, leaving 11 bases between the germline ends. The CDR3 coding sequence is TGTGCCAGCAGCCAAGGGTGGTGGGGAACAGATACGCAGTATTTT. Its protein is CASSQGWWGTDTQYF.

The J gene is TRBJ1-6, the V gene TRBV4-3; D unclear. The V gene lost 1 base and the J gene lost 10 bases, with 14 bases spanning the gap. The CDR3 covers 15 residues. Germline V gene sequence: CDR1 LGHNA, CDR2 YSLEER. The CDR3 DNA reads as TGCGCCAGCAGCCAAGTCTCCGGTTTAGGATCACCCCTCCACTTT. The encoded protein is CASSQVSGLGSPLHF.

This clonotype was seen a few times. The CDR3 DNA reads TGTGCCAGCAGCGTTCTGACAGGTTCCTACAATGAGCAGTTCTTC. The encoded protein is CASSVLTGSYNEQFF. The rearrangement links TRBV11-2 to TRBJ2-1, with D tentatively TRBD1 (6 bases). V lost 5 bases, J lost 1 base, and 12 bases lay in between. Per the germline V gene, CDR1 is SGHAT and CDR2 is FQNNGV. The CDR3 is made up of 15 amino acids.